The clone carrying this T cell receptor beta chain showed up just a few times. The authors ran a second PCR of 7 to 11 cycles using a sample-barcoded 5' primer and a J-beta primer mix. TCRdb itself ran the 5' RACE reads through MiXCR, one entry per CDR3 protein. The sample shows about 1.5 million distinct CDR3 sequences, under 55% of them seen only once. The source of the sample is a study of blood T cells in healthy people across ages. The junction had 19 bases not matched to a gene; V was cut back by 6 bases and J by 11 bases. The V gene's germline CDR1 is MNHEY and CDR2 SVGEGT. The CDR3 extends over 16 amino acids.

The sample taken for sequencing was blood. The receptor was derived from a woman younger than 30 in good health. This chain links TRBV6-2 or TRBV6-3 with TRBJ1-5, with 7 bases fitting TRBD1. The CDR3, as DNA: TGTGCCAGCAGCCAATCCGCAAGAACAGGGGCTTGGGCCCAGCATTTT. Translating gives CASSQSARTGAWAQHF.